The 32 T cell receptor beta chains presented below share a single source sample, sequenced in a study of T-cell reconstitution after alpha-beta-depleted transplantation in children. The authors prepared the TCRbeta library with unique molecular identifiers. MiXCR, run by TCRdb on the PCR reads, gives a single entry per CDR3 protein. Among about 440,000 distinct CDR3 sequences, roughly two fifths were seen once, and the ten largest hold roughly 27%. This specimen was PBMCs, taken before TCRalphabeta/CD19-depleted stem cell transplant. These receptors originate from a girl aged 2-10 years with aplastic anemia, due to receive a stem cell transplant.

V and J are TRBV3-1 and TRBJ2-4; 8 positions match TRBD2. Germline V gene lookup returns CDR1 LGHDT and CDR2 YNNKEL (reference sequence). Unmatched junction bases numbered 8, after V lost 3 bases and J lost 13 bases. This CDR3 comprises 13 residues. The CDR3: CASSQGLGMEQYF. The CDR3 nucleotides are TGTGCCAGCAGCCAGGGACTAGGGATGGAGCAGTACTTC.

V usage is TRBV29-1 and J usage is TRBJ2-3, with D perhaps matching TRBD1 (6 bases). This CDR3 is 14 amino acids long. The germline CDR1 and CDR2 sequences are SQVTM and ANQGSEA. V lost 5 bases, J lost 8 bases, and 20 bases lay in between. CDR3 nucleotide sequence: TGCAGCGTTTACTGGGGGCCGACAAAAGCTACGCAGTATTTT. This encodes CSVYWGPTKATQYF.

The rearrangement links TRBV6-1 to TRBJ1-2; possibly TRBD1 for D (6 bases). V dropped 8 bases and J dropped 5 bases, with 12 bases sitting between them. CDR3 length equals 12 residues. The germline V gene has CDR1 MNHNS and CDR2 SASEGT. This CDR3 reads CASVGGPYGYTF. Written as DNA, the CDR3 is TGTGCCAGCGTCGGGGGCCCTTATGGCTACACCTTC.

V gene TRBV10-3 combines with J gene TRBJ2-3; 8 nucleotides line up with TRBD2. V was clipped by 4 bases and J by 6 bases; unmatched bases: 9. The CDR3 is 15 amino acids. Looked up from germline, CDR1 is ENHRY and CDR2 is SYGVKD. The CDR3 loop reads CAISASGPEPDTQYF. The DNA for the CDR3 is TGTGCCATCAGTGCTAGCGGGCCGGAGCCCGATACGCAGTATTTT.

V is TRBV12-3 or TRBV12-4 and J is TRBJ2-3, with TRBD2 matching over 10 bases. The CDR3 extends over 16 amino acids. V shed 5 bases and J 4 bases; nucleotides not matched to a gene: 9. The DNA for the CDR3 is TGTGCCAGCAGTCCCCCGGGACTAGCGAGGGCAGATACGCAGTATTTT. Encoded protein: CASSPPGLARADTQYF.

The table lists this clonotype with a few counts. The J gene is TRBJ2-7, the V gene TRBV5-1; D not certain. This CDR3 contains 14 residues. Germline-derived CDR1 and CDR2 are SGHRS and YFSETQ. V lost 4 bases, J lost 4 bases, and 15 bases lay in between. The CDR3, as DNA: TGCGCCAGCAGCATACACAAGGAGCGATACGAGCAGTACTTC. Protein product: CASSIHKERYEQYF.

CDR3 loop: CASSYFDRGYGNIQYF. The DNA of the CDR3 is TGTGCCAGCAGTTACTTCGACAGGGGGTACGGAAACATTCAGTACTTC. The chain joins TRBV6-5 to TRBJ2-4; 9 bases are a match to TRBD1. The CDR3 contains 16 residues. Germline CDR1 MNHEY, CDR2 SVGAGI. With 1 base clipped from V and 6 bases from J, the junction kept 7 bases outside the gene matches.

The V gene is TRBV20-1, the J gene TRBJ2-3; 10 bases map to TRBD2. Germline CDR1 is DFQATT and CDR2 is SNEGSKA (reference sequence). V shed 5 bases, J shed 8 bases, and the junction held 16 bases outside the gene matches. The CDR3 runs 16 residues. The CDR3: CSAVGLADTSTSTQYF. The CDR3 DNA is TGCAGTGCTGTTGGACTAGCGGACACCTCAACAAGTACGCAGTATTTT.

The chain uses TRBV9 and TRBJ2-7; 7 bases fit TRBD2. Germline lookup yields CDR1 SGDLS and CDR2 YYNGEE. The CDR3 is 15 amino acids. The V segment lost 3 bases and the J segment 0 bases; nucleotides outside the gene matches: 6. The CDR3 region is CASSAGGGTSYEQYF. CDR3 DNA: TGTGCCAGCAGCGCGGGGGGAGGGACCTCCTACGAGCAGTACTTC.

The chain links TRBV5-5 to TRBJ2-7, with 7 bases matching TRBD2. This CDR3 is built from 16 residues. With V trimmed by 2 bases and J by 3 bases, 11 bases remained unmatched. CDR1 SGHKS and CDR2 YYEKEE come from the germline V gene (reference sequence). The CDR3 nucleotides read TGTGCCAGCAGCTTAGAGGGAGGGCCTCGTATCTACGAGCAGTACTTC. It is translated as CASSLEGGPRIYEQYF.

This sequence joins TRBV4-1 and TRBJ2-2, with 11 bases aligning to TRBD2. From germline, CDR1 is MGHRA and CDR2 YSYEKL. The length of the CDR3 is 16 residues. Trimming removed 1 base from V and 3 bases from J; junction bases left unmatched: 1. The CDR3 reads CASSQGLAGYTGELFF. The CDR3 DNA is TGCGCCAGCAGCCAAGGACTAGCGGGATACACCGGGGAGCTGTTTTTT.

The chain couples TRBV4-1 to TRBJ2-3; the match to TRBD2 covers 10 bases. This CDR3 contains 16 residues. With 4 bases clipped from V and 4 bases from J, the junction kept 8 bases outside the gene matches. CDR1 MGHRA and CDR2 YSYEKL come from the germline V gene. The CDR3 loop reads CASSRTLAGDSDTQYF. In DNA form, the CDR3 reads TGCGCCAGCAGCCGAACGCTAGCGGGAGATTCAGATACGCAGTATTTT.

The rearrangement uses TRBV29-1 and TRBJ2-2; TRBD2 agrees at 11 bases. This CDR3 contains 15 residues. CDR1 is SQVTM and CDR2 is ANQGSEA in the germline V gene. V dropped 2 bases and J dropped 4; count of bases not matched to a gene: 3. The CDR3 loop is CSVEKLAGGTGELFF. The CDR3 nucleotides read TGCAGCGTTGAAAAGCTAGCGGGAGGCACCGGGGAGCTGTTTTTT.

This clonotype was seen repeatedly, ten times or more. The V gene is TRBV24-1, the J gene TRBJ1-1; D uncertain. Trimming took 6 bases from V and 5 from J, leaving 6 bases between them. This CDR3 has 11 residues. The germline gives CDR1 KGHDR, CDR2 SFDVKD. The CDR3 spells CATSMGTEAFF. CDR3 nucleotides: TGTGCCACCAGTATGGGGACTGAAGCTTTCTTT.

The chain has TRBV20-1 and TRBJ2-1, with 9 bases identical to TRBD2. From germline, CDR1 is DFQATT and CDR2 SNEGSKA (reference sequence). This CDR3 is 15 amino acids long. J gave up 8 bases and V 1 base, and 9 bases lay outside the gene matches. The CDR3 protein is CSARVSGLASDEQFF. CDR3 nucleotide sequence: TGCAGTGCTAGAGTCAGCGGACTAGCGTCGGATGAGCAGTTCTTC.

The chain recombines TRBV5-1 with TRBJ2-5, with 7 bases that match TRBD1. CDR1 SGHRS and CDR2 YFSETQ come from the germline V gene. Trimming removed 3 bases from V and 7 bases from J; junction bases left unmatched: 9. This CDR3 contains 14 residues. CDR3 protein: CASSSLDREGTQYF. As DNA, the CDR3 is TGCGCCAGCAGCTCCTTAGACAGGGAAGGGACCCAGTACTTC.

The chain employs TRBV7-2 and TRBJ2-1; 11 bases are a match to TRBD2. The CDR3 contains 15 residues. The germline gives CDR1 SGHTA, CDR2 FQGNSA. J was trimmed by 6 bases and V by 4 bases; bases with no gene match: 5. The CDR3: CASSSIAGGPNEQFF. The CDR3 DNA follows: TGTGCCAGCAGCTCTATAGCGGGGGGGCCCAATGAGCAGTTCTTC.

This clonotype showed up many times. The V and J genes are TRBV6-1 and TRBJ2-1; 12 bases match TRBD2. Trimming removed 4 bases from V and 8 bases from J; junction bases left unmatched: 12. CDR3 length equals 17 residues. Germline V gives CDR1 MNHNS, CDR2 SASEGT. The CDR3 coding sequence is TGTGCCAGCAGTGTCGGGCGGTCTAGCGGGAGGGTAGATGAGCAGTTCTTC. Its protein product is CASSVGRSSGRVDEQFF.

The table lists this clonotype with a few counts. CDR3: CASAAGDSDTQYF. Here the CDR3 DNA reads TGTGCCTCGGCCGCGGGAGACTCAGATACGCAGTATTTT. The chain joins TRBV24-1 to TRBJ2-3; TRBD2 matches 7 bases. The germline CDR1 and CDR2 sequences are KGHDR and SFDVKD. After removal of 12 bases from V and 4 bases from J, the junction contained 9 bases not matched to a gene. The CDR3 runs 13 residues.

This clonotype turned up a few times. CDR3 loop: CASSGGAVNEQFF. DNA for the CDR3: TGTGCCAGCAGCGGGGGGGCCGTCAATGAGCAGTTCTTC. The chain links TRBV6-1 to TRBJ2-1; TRBD2 matches at 8 bases. This CDR3 contains 13 residues. CDR1 and CDR2 from the germline V gene are MNHNS and SASEGT. Trimming removed 6 bases from V and 6 bases from J; junction bases left unmatched: 4.

About this clonotype: This clone may be a read error of a much larger clone one base away. V and J are TRBV7-2 and TRBJ2-7; D possibly corresponds to TRBD1 (6 bases). V was shortened by 5 bases and J by 5 bases, with 16 bases between the two germline ends. From germline, CDR1 is SGHTA and CDR2 FQGNSA. The CDR3 is 14 residues long. The chain's CDR3 is CASSVGRTVHEQYF. CDR3 sequence (DNA): TGTGCCAGCAGCGTCGGTCGGACAGTCCACGAGCAGTACTTC.

A few counts support this clonotype. This rearrangement joins TRBV14 to TRBJ2-1; D gene uncertain. The V end lost 2 bases, the J end lost 7 bases, and 9 bases lay between the germline ends. This CDR3 contains 13 residues. Germline assignment: CDR1 SGHDN and CDR2 FVKESK. The CDR3 nucleotides read TGTGCCAGCAGCCAAAATTACGGGAATGAGCAGTTCTTC. Its protein is CASSQNYGNEQFF.

The V call is TRBV29-1, the J call TRBJ2-7; 11 bases are a match to TRBD2. The V gene end was trimmed by 0 bases and the J gene end by 4 bases; junction bases not matched to a gene: 8. This CDR3 contains 16 residues. From germline, CDR1 is SQVTM and CDR2 ANQGSEA. The CDR3: CSVEDYGLAGRYEQYF. The CDR3 DNA is TGCAGCGTTGAAGATTACGGACTAGCGGGCCGATACGAGCAGTACTTC.

This chain joins TRBV29-1 and TRBJ1-1; TRBD1 matches 11 bases. The length of the CDR3 is 13 residues. The germline V gene encodes CDR1 SQVTM and CDR2 ANQGSEA. Losses at the gene ends were 4 bases for V and 5 bases for J; bases not matched to a gene: 3. CDR3 DNA sequence: TGCAGCGTTGCGGGACAGGGGGGAACTGAAGCTTTCTTT. Protein: CSVAGQGGTEAFF.

The chain combines TRBV5-5 with TRBJ2-2; tentatively, D is TRBD1 (6 bases). V was cut by 0 bases and J by 6 bases, with 12 bases left in between. Germline lookup yields CDR1 SGHKS and CDR2 YYEKEE (reference sequence). This CDR3 is built from 15 residues. The CDR3 sequence is CASSLAGVEAGELFF. CDR3 DNA: TGTGCCAGCAGCTTGGCAGGGGTGGAGGCCGGGGAGCTGTTTTTT.

This clonotype was recorded many times. The V call is TRBV7-2, the J call TRBJ2-5, with TRBD2 identical over 7 bases. The CDR3 extends over 14 amino acids. Trimming took 0 bases from V and 5 from J; bases not matched to a gene: 3. Germline-derived CDR1 and CDR2 are SGHTA and FQGNSA. The CDR3 region is CASSLAGGPETQYF. The CDR3 region has the DNA TGTGCCAGCAGCTTAGCGGGAGGGCCCGAGACCCAGTACTTC.

The table lists this clonotype with many counts. V is TRBV7-2 and J is TRBJ2-1; D remains ambiguous. V lost 6 bases, J lost 4 bases, and 19 bases lay in between. Germline V CDR1 and CDR2: SGHTA, FQGNSA. This CDR3 has 16 amino acids. CDR3 amino acids: CASSPGADARYNEQFF. The DNA for the CDR3 is TGTGCCAGCAGTCCCGGAGCCGACGCCCGTTACAATGAGCAGTTCTTC.

The chain uses TRBV29-1 and TRBJ2-1, with TRBD2 matching over 9 bases. Trimming took 7 bases from V and 10 from J; bases not matched to a gene: 8. The length of the CDR3 is 12 residues. CDR1 SQVTM and CDR2 ANQGSEA come from the germline V gene. Here the CDR3 DNA reads TGCAGCGGCGGGGGGGCGGTTTTCGAGCAGTTCTTC. Protein product: CSGGGAVFEQFF.

This clonotype was recorded many times. V usage is TRBV20-1 and J usage is TRBJ1-3, with D hard to call. In germline, CDR1 is DFQATT, CDR2 SNEGSKA (reference sequence). The V and J ends lost 3 bases and 4 bases respectively, with 4 bases between them. This CDR3 has 11 amino acids. The CDR3 region has the DNA TGCAGTGCTAGCGCGGGAAACACCATATATTTT. This sequence encodes CSASAGNTIYF.

V is TRBV18 and J is TRBJ2-1, with D perhaps TRBD1 or TRBD2 (6 bases each). V shed 3 bases and J shed 7 bases, with 13 bases lying between them. The V gene's germline CDR1 is KGHSH and CDR2 LQKENI. This CDR3 contains 14 residues. CDR3 residues: CASSPRGARNEQFF. Written as DNA, the CDR3 is TGTGCCAGCTCACCTAGGGGGGCTAGAAATGAGCAGTTCTTC.

The rearrangement uses TRBV7-9 and TRBJ2-5, with D possibly TRBD2 on 5 matching bases. V was cut by 5 bases and J by 3 bases, with 19 bases left in between. CDR1 and CDR2 from the germline V gene are SEHNR and FQNEAQ (reference sequence). CDR3 size: 16 residues. CDR3 in amino acids: CASSPPNVREKETQYF. CDR3 sequence (DNA): TGTGCCAGCAGCCCCCCGAACGTGAGGGAGAAAGAGACCCAGTACTTC.

This clonotype appeared once. V gene TRBV12-3 or TRBV12-4 combines with J gene TRBJ1-5; tentatively, D is TRBD1 (6 bases). V was clipped by 5 bases and J by 7 bases, with 15 bases between them. The CDR3 contains 14 residues. CDR3 sequence: CASSLAQGSQPQHF. The CDR3 bases are TGTGCCAGCAGTCTGGCGCAGGGGAGCCAGCCCCAGCATTTT.